The table lists the clone carrying this T cell receptor (beta chain) with many counts. The CDR3 is 13 residues long. Trimming took 6 bases from V and 4 from J; bases not matched to a gene: 4. CDR1 is SQVTM, CDR2 ANQGSEA, per germline. Each CDR3 protein gets one entry after TCRdb re-called the RT-PCR reads with MiXCR. The sample contains hundreds of thousands of distinct CDR3 sequences, 13% to 15% of which appear only once. V and J are TRBV29-1 and TRBJ2-2, with 8 bases lining up with TRBD2. Sequencing was carried out using memory CD4+ T cells from blood. This receptor was taken from a female donor in good health, serving as a healthy control. The CDR3 bases are TGCAGCGTCAGCGGGAGCGGCACCGGGGAGCTGTTTTTT. It specifies CSVSGSGTGELFF.